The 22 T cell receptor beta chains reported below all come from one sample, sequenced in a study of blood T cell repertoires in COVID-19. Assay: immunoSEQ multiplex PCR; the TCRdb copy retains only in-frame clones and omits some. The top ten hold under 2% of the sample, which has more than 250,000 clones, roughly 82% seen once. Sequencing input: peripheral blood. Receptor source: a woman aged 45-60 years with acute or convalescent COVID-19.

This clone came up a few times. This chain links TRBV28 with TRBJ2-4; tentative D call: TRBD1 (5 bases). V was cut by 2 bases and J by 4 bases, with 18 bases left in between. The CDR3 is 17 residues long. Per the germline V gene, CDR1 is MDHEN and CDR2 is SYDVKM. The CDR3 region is CASSLVGPGPTKNIQYF. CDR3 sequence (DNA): TGTGCCAGCAGTTTAGTGGGGCCCGGCCCCACTAAAAACATTCAGTACTTC.

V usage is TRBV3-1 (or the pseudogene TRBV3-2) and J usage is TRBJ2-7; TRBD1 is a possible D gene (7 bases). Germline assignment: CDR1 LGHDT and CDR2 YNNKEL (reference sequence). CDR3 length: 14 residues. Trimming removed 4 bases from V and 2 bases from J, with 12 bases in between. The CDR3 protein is CASSPRRGAYEQYF. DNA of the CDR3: TGTGCCAGCAGCCCCCGCAGGGGGGCCTACGAGCAGTACTTC.

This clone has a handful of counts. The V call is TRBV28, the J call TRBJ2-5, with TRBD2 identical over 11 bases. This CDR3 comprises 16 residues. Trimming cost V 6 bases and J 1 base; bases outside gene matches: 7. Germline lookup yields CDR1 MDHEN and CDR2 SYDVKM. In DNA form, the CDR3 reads TGTGCCAGCAGCTGGGACGGGACTAGCGGCCAAGAGACCCAGTACTTC. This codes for CASSWDGTSGQETQYF.

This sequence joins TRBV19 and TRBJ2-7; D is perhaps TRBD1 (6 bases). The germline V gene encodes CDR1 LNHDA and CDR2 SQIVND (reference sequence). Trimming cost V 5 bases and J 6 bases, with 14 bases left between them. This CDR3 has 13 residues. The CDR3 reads CASSVQGTGEQYF. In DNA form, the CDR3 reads TGTGCCAGTAGTGTACAGGGTACAGGCGAGCAGTACTTC.

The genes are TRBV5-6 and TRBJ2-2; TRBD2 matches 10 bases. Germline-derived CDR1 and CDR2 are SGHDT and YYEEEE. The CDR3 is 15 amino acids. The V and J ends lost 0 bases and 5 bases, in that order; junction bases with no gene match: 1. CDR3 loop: CASSLVLAGTGELFF. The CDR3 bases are TGTGCCAGCAGCTTGGTACTAGCGGGAACCGGGGAGCTGTTTTTT. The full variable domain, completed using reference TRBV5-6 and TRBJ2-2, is DAGVTQSPTHLIKTRGQQVTLRCSPKSGHDTVSWYQQALGQGPQFIFQYYEEEERQRGNFPDRFSGHQFPNYSSELNVNALLLGDSALYLCASSLVLAGTGELFFGEGSRLTVL.

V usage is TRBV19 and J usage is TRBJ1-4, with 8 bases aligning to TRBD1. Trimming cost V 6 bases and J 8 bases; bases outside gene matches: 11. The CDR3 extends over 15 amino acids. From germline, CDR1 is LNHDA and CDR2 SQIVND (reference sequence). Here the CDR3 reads CASRSRTGLGEKLFF. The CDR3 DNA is TGTGCCAGTAGGAGTCGGACAGGGCTCGGAGAAAAACTGTTTTTT.

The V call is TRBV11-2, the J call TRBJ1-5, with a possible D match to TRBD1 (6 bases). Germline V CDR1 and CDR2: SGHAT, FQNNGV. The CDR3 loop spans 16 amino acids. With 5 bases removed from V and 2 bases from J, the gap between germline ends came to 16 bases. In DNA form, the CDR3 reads TGTGCCAGCAGCCACCCCACAGGGAGCGGCAATCAGCCCCAGCATTTT. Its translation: CASSHPTGSGNQPQHF.

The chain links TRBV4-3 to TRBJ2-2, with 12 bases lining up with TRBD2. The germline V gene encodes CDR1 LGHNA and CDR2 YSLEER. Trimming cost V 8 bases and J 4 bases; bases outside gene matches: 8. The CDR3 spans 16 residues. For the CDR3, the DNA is TGCGCCAGCCGACGGGAACTAGCGGGAGGCACCGGGGAGCTGTTTTTT. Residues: CASRRELAGGTGELFF.

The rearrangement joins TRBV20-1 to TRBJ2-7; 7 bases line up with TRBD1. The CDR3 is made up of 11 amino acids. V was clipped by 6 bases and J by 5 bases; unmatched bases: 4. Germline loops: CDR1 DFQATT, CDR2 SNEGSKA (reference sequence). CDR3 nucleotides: TGCAGTGCCGGGACAGCAGACGAGCAGTACTTC. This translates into CSAGTADEQYF.

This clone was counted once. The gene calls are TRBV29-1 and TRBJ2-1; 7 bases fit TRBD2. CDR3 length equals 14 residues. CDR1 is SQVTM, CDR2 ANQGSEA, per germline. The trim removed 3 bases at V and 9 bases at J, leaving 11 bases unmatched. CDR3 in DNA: TGCAGCGTTGAGTGGACTAGAGTAAGAGGTGAGCAGTTCTTC. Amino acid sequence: CSVEWTRVRGEQFF.

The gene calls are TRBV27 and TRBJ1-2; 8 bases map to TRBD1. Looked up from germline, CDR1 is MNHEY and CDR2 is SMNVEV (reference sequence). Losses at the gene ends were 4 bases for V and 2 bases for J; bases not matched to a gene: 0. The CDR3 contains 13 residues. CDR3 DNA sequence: TGTGCCAGCAGTTACAGGGGGAACTATGGCTACACCTTC. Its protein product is CASSYRGNYGYTF.

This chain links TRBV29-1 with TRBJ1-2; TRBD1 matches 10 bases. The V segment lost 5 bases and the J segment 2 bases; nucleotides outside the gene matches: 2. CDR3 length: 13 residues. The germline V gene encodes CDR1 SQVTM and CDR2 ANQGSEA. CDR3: CSVSGQGNYGYTF. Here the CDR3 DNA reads TGCAGCGTTTCGGGACAGGGGAACTATGGCTACACCTTC.

In DNA, the CDR3 is TGTGCCATCAGCCCTGACAGGGACCAGACAGATACGCAGTATTTT. The encoded protein is CAISPDRDQTDTQYF. The rearrangement links TRBV10-3 to TRBJ2-3, with TRBD1 matching 7 bases. The CDR3 covers 15 residues. V shed 6 bases and J 3 bases; nucleotides not matched to a gene: 9. CDR1 and CDR2 from the germline V gene are ENHRY and SYGVKD.

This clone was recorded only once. The CDR3 DNA follows: TGTGCCAGCAGTTTTTGGGCTAGCGGGGATAGGGCAGATACGCAGTATTTT. Encoded protein: CASSFWASGDRADTQYF. The gene calls are TRBV27 and TRBJ2-3, with 9 bases matching TRBD2. Unmatched junction bases numbered 11, after V lost 3 bases and J lost 4 bases. In germline, CDR1 is MNHEY, CDR2 SMNVEV (reference sequence). This CDR3 has 17 amino acids.

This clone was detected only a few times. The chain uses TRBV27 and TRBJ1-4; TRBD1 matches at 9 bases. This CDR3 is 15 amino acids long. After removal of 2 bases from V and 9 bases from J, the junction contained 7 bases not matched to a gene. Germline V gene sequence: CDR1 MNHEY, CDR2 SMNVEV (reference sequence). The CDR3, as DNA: TGTGCCAGCAGTTTAAGGGGGGACAGGGCTCAAAAACTGTTTTTT. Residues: CASSLRGDRAQKLFF.

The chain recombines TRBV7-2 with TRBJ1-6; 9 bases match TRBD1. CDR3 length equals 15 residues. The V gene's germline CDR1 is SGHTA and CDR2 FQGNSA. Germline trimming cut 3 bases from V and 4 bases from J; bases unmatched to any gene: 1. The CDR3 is CASSLTGGYNSPLHF. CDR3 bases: TGTGCCAGCAGCTTGACAGGGGGTTATAATTCACCCCTCCACTTT.

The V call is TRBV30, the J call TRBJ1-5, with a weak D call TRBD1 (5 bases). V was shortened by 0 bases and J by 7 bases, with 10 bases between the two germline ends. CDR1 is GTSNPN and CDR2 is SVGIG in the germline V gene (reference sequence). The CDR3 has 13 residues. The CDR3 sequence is CAWSVARGQPQHF. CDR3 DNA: TGTGCCTGGAGTGTAGCTCGGGGGCAGCCCCAGCATTTT.

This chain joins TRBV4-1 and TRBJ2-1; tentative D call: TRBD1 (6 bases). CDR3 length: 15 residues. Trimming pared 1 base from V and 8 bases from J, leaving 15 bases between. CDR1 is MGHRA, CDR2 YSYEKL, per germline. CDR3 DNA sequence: TGCGCCAGCAGCCAAGGCCCAGGGGTTGGGGATGAGCAGTTCTTC. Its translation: CASSQGPGVGDEQFF.

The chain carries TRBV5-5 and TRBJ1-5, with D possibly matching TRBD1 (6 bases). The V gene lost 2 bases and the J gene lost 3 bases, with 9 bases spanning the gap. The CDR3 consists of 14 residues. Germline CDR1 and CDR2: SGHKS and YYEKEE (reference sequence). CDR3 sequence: CASSLGGPNQPQHF. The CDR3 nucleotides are TGTGCCAGCAGCTTAGGGGGACCCAATCAGCCCCAGCATTTT.

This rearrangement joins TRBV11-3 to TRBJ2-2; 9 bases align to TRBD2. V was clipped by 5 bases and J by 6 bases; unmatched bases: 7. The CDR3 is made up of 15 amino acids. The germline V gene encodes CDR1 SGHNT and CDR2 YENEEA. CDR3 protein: CASSLSGSSSGELFF. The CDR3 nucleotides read TGTGCCAGCAGCCTTAGCGGGAGCTCCTCCGGGGAGCTGTTTTTT.

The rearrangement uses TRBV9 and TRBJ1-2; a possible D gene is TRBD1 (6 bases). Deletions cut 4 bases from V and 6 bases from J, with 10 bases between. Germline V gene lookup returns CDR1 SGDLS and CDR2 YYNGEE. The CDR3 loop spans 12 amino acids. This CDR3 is CASSTQGHGYTF. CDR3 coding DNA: TGTGCCAGCAGCACACAGGGCCATGGCTACACCTTC.

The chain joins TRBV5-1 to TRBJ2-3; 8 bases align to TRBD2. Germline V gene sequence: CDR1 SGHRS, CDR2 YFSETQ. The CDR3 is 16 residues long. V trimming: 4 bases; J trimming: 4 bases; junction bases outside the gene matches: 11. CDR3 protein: CASSKSGSSSADTQYF. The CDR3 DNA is TGCGCCAGCAGCAAGAGCGGGAGTTCAAGCGCAGATACGCAGTATTTT.